The text below deals with one T cell receptor beta chain. The CDR3 totals 17 residues. Germline lookup yields CDR1 LGHNA and CDR2 YNFKEQ. V lost 0 bases to trimming and J lost 3 bases, with 16 bases between them. The data were taken from a study of blood T cell repertoires in COVID-19. The table came from immunoSEQ multiplex PCR; TCRdb's copy has only in-frame clones and leaves some out. The table includes under 500,000 clones, around 89% detected once. The chain has TRBV4-2 and TRBJ2-3; D is possibly TRBD2 (6 bases). This clonotype was sampled from a woman in her twenties or thirties with acute or convalescent COVID-19. Sequencing was performed on peripheral blood. CDR3 residues: CASSQEIWGSGTDTQYF. The CDR3 DNA reads TGTGCCAGCAGCCAAGAAATTTGGGGTAGCGGAACAGATACGCAGTATTTT.